Sequencing of this TCR beta chain was carried out in a study of cytomegalovirus exposure and HLA in healthy donors (dated by TCRdb to the late 2010s). Describing the broader study: In an earlier analysis of some 610 of the donors, 276 Gb of sequence data and just under 120 million unique TCR beta sequences from approximately 180 million T cells were reported. In a later genetic analysis, genome-wide SNP genotypes for about three fifths of the roughly 670 donors were used, and that subset was treated as a discovery cohort. Typing coverage differed by locus: A, B, C, DRB1 and DQB1 were typed in about 620-630 donors, DQA1 in roughly 500, DPA1 in around 600, and DPB1 in about 450. Donor age, sex, ethnicity and CMV serostatus were collected together with the repertoire data. Among around 400 genotyped donors of the cohort, an average of approximately 240,000 unique TCR beta nucleotide sequences was sequenced per donor, of which 15% to 20% were non-productive. To study patterns of TCR occurrence, a later analysis re-analyzed previously published TCR beta repertoires from under 750 donors and added high-resolution HLA genotyping. The genetic ancestry cluster associated with self-reported Caucasian donors included over 80% of the 350 to 500 genotyped donors. Four to six DR-DQ haplotypes were handled as single units for association and clustering, since linkage in the cohort was strong. The study aimed to test whether signatures of past pathogen exposure could be identified by cataloging public T cell receptors. In addition to the first cohort of roughly 670 subjects, a separate validation cohort of 130 or so different subjects was used. HLA typing included class I and class II loci at four-digit resolution. To predict cytomegalovirus infection status, the study brought together high-throughput TCR immunosequencing, statistical association of individual TCRs with disease status, and machine learning. Using immunosequencing, the study profiled T cell repertoires from 500 to 800 subjects and related those repertoires to cytomegalovirus serostatus. Every discovery cohort repertoire had been produced on one sequencing platform. Rather than drawing on any new phenotypic data, the later analysis identified candidate immune exposures from TCR beta sequences and the way those sequences occurred across donors. To decide whether each TCR beta V gene segment behaved as functional or pseudogenic, an earlier analysis of approximately 590 of the donors relied on high-throughput TCR beta sequencing. Roughly 300 gigabases of sequencing data and around 80 million unique TCR sequences made up an early release that covered under 750 HLA-typed donors.

Libraries were built with the immunoSEQ multiplex PCR assay. A mixture of 60 forward primers for TCR Vbeta segments and 13 reverse primers for TCR Jbeta segments was used in the multiplex PCR. The CDR3 region of rearranged TCR beta genes was amplified from genomic DNA with a multiplex PCR assay. Amplified TCR beta libraries were sequenced as 87-base-pair reads on the Illumina HiSeq System. Per the authors' processing: In a later analysis, some 80 million unique TCR beta chains were counted across the 666 repertoires, and roughly 11 million of these chains were shared by at least two donors. Raw reads were error-corrected and collapsed into unique sequences with a nearest-neighbor algorithm that merged closely related sequences to remove PCR and sequencing errors. To assign V, D and J gene segments, CDR3 sequences were aligned to IMGT reference sequences. For a sequence to be retained, at least a six-nucleotide match to both a V gene segment and a J gene segment was required. Rearrangements were classified as productive when the CDR3 lacked stop codons and remained in frame with V and J, and all other rearrangements were classified as non-productive. CDR3 was defined according to IMGT convention as the region running from the second conserved V-encoded cysteine to the conserved J-encoded phenylalanine. In an earlier analysis of roughly 580 of the donors, sequences lacking an unambiguous match to a single V gene segment were excluded. In an earlier analysis of several hundred of the donors, V segments were called functional above 56.7% productive rearrangements and were called segregating when the between-donor standard deviation exceeded 5%. A statistical classification framework was built to diagnose cytomegalovirus status from the catalog of TCR beta chain sequences. A later analysis assigned V and J genes by comparing TCR nucleotide sequences with IMGT/GENE-DB human TR gene sequences. The TCRdist pipeline was used in a later analysis to assign CDR3 sequences and most-parsimonious VDJ recombination scenarios. In a later analysis, each TCR beta chain was defined by its CDR3 amino acid sequence together with its V-gene family, and reads lacking a unique V-gene family were excluded. As a way to deal with suspected cross-contamination and a sequencing artifact, a later analysis dropped over 550 nucleotide sequences that were highly shared and had low generation probability. In a later analysis, a clonal expansion index for each public chain was calculated from normalized within-repertoire ranks of inferred template counts. A later analysis computed generation probabilities with a VDJ recombination model fitted to out-of-frame rearrangements, and checked the results against IGoR. Hypergeometric tests were used in a later analysis to score TCR-TCR, TCR-HLA and TCR-CMV co-occurrence, with a repertoire-size bias correction applied to the TCR pairs. False discovery rates were estimated in a later analysis by permuting HLA or CMV assignments 20 times. In a later analysis, co-occurring TCRs were grouped using DBSCAN, and TCRdist sequence similarity was added for clustering within HLA-allele-positive subsets. Co-occurrence clustering excluded repertoires with fewer than 30,000 or more than 120,000 public chains, plus five with anomalous nucleotide sharing. TCRdb holds this immuneACCESS table with in-frame rearrangements only. Some clones are missing; in checked studies, unresolved V genes explain under half, and the rest has no known cause. V and J calls and clone size are given by that table; D and trimming were obtained from the DNA. Recorded for this sample are approximately 150,000 clones; 65% to 70% of them occurred a single time. The leading ten clones occupy over 9.5% of the sample.

This clone was detected a few times. Its cognate antigen has yet to be identified. Its ends do not fully match the called genes, so a read error is possible. The CDR3 sequence holds 14 residues, the cysteine and phenylalanine included. The CDR3 DNA has 42 bases and is translated from base 1. CDR1 and CDR2, looked up from the germline V gene, are SNHLY and FYNNEI. The cohort consisted of hundreds of healthy bone marrow donors. At the time of sampling, all cohort members were nominally healthy, though unrecorded immune exposures were likely present. The donor was CMV seropositive and belonged to the group of about 290 seropositive cohort members. A peripheral blood sample was collected from each donor, and TCR beta sequencing was performed on peripheral blood mononuclear cells. The Qiagen DNeasy Blood Extraction Kit was used to extract genomic DNA from the blood cell samples. What the study reported, not specific to this receptor: In the study, some 180 TCR beta chains were listed as associated with cytomegalovirus. Presence/absence analyses assumed roughly uniform sequencing depth across donors, an assumption that may not hold. A further reported finding was that TCR beta sequences accurately predicted the HLA-A and HLA-B alleles for most subjects in the first cohort. A cluster of highly shared sequence variants was judged likely to represent a technical artifact of the sequencing pipeline. According to a later analysis, most CMV-associated TCR beta chains appeared to be HLA-restricted, and the HLA associations seemed to be driven largely by CMV exposure. For the cohort, immune exposure information was limited to CMV serostatus. Compared with the approximately 720-donor mean, donors in an Asian-associated ancestry cluster had fewer N-insertions in productive TCRs, according to a later genetic analysis. Specific HLA alleles were associated with some 15,000 TCR beta sequences at a false discovery rate of 0.05 in a later analysis. In a later analysis, HLA-associated TCR beta chains were found to be more clonally expanded and to have lower generation probabilities than equally common non-associated chains. The authors suggested that the approach could potentially be generalized to other disease states and immunological phenotypes. An association between a missense DCLRE1C variant and V-gene and J-gene trimming of TCR beta chains was found in a later genetic analysis and replicated in an independent cohort. Seventeen rarely observed V segments, including chromosome 9 orphons, were excluded from the earlier analysis of several hundred of the donors because counts were too low. In both the original and validation cohorts, the classifier was reported to diagnose cytomegalovirus status with high specificity and sensitivity. Some IMGT-functional V segments, including TRBV6-2 and TRBV6-3, could not be told apart with the 87-base-pair reads, so those segments were excluded. Broadly in line with IMGT annotations, most TCR beta V segments showed up in productive rearrangements about 87% or about 30% of the time in an earlier analysis of 450 to 750 of the donors. HLA typing was unavailable for some donors at each locus, so association tests used only the typed subset. Correlated functional status among segregating V segments might be attributable to linkage disequilibrium, but an unknown experimental factor could not be ruled out. In a later analysis, TCR association rates were found to vary across HLA loci, with the most associated TCRs seen for DRB1 alleles and the fewest for HLA-C alleles. In a later analysis, several top co-occurrence clusters were reported to appear linked to parvovirus B19, influenza, CMV and Epstein-Barr virus. In vitro tests confirmed that three of the cytomegalovirus-associated TCR beta chains recognize cytomegalovirus antigens. Assigning TCR associations to individual alleles was difficult when HLA alleles, especially DR and DQ, strongly co-occurred. Across donors, most TCR sequences were observed very rarely, whereas some public TCRs were present in many individuals. This cohort had only TCR beta chains sequenced, and the lack of alpha or paired-chain data limited which features could be detected.

The chain couples TRBV2 to TRBJ2-5; the D gene assignment is ambiguous. TRBJ2-7 matches the DNA end more closely, so the J call is doubtful. Sequenced: PBMCs. The sequence was collected from a man aged 25 to 40 in good health and CMV-seropositive. The sequence in DNA is TGTGCCAGCAGGGAAGGATTTTCCCCCCACGAGCAGTACTTC. It specifies CASREGFSPHEQYF.